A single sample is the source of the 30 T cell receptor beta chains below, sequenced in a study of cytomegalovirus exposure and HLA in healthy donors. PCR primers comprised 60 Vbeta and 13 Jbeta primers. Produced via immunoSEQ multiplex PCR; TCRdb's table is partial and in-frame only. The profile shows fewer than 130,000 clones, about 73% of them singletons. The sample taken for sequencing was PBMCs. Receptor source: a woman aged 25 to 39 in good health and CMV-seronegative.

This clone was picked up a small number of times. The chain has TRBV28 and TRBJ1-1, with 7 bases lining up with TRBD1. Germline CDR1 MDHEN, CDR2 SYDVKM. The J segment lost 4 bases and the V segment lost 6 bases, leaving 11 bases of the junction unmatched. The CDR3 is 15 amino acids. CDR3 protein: CASREPRGRVTEAFF. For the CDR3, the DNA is TGTGCCAGCAGAGAGCCCAGGGGGAGAGTCACTGAAGCTTTCTTT.

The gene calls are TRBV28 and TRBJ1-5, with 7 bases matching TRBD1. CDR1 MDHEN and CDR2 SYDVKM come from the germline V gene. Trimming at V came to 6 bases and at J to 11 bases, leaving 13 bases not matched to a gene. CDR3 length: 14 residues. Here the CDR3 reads CASSSGTALSAQHF. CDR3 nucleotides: TGTGCCAGCAGCTCCGGGACAGCACTATCAGCCCAGCATTTT.

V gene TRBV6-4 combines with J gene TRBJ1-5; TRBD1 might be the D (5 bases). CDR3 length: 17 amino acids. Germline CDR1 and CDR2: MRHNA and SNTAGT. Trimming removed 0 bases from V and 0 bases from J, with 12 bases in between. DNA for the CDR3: TGTGCCAGCAGTGACTCGACGGGGGACCATAGCAATCAGCCCCAGCATTTT. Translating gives CASSDSTGDHSNQPQHF.

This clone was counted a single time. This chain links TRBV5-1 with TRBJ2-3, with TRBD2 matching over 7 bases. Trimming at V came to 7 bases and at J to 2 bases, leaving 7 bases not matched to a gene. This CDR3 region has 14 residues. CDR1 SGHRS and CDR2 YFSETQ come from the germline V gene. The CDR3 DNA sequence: TGCGCCAGCGGGGGGGGTCGAAACACAGATACGCAGTATTTT. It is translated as CASGGGRNTDTQYF.

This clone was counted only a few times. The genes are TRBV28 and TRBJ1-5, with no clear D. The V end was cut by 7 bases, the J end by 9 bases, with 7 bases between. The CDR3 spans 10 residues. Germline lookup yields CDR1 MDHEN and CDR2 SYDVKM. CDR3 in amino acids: CASNSWPQHF. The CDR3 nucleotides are TGTGCCAGCAACTCCTGGCCCCAGCATTTT.

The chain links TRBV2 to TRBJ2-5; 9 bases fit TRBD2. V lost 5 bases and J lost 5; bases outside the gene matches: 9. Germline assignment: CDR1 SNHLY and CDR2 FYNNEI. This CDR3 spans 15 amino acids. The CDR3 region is CASSPGLAVWETQYF. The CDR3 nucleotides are TGTGCCAGCAGTCCGGGACTAGCCGTTTGGGAGACCCAGTACTTC.

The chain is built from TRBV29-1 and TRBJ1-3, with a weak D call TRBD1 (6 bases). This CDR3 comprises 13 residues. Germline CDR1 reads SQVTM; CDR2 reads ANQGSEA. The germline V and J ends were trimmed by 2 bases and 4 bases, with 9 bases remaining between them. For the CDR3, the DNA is TGCAGCGTTGAACGGGACACAGGAAACACCATATATTTT. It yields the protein CSVERDTGNTIYF.

CDR3: CASRAGTGGPYGYTF. CDR3 DNA sequence: TGTGCCAGCAGGGCTGGGACAGGGGGCCCCTATGGCTACACCTTC. This chain links TRBV6-5 with TRBJ1-2; 12 nucleotides match TRBD1. The CDR3 extends over 15 amino acids. Germline V lookup: CDR1 MNHEY, CDR2 SVGAGI. V was clipped by 6 bases and J by 4 bases; unmatched bases: 6.

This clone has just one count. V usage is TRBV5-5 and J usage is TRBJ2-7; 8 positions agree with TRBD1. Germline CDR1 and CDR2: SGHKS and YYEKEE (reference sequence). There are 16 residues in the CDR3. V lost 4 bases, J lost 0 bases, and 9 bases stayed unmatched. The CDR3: CASSIYGQGLSYEQYF. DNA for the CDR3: TGTGCCAGCAGCATTTATGGACAGGGTCTCTCCTACGAGCAGTACTTC.

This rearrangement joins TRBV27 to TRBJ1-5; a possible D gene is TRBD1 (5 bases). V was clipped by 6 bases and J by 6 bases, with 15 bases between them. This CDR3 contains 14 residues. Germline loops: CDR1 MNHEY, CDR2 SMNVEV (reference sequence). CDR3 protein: CASSLQGWGQPQHF. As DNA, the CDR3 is TGTGCCAGCAGCCTCCAGGGTTGGGGTCAGCCCCAGCATTTT.

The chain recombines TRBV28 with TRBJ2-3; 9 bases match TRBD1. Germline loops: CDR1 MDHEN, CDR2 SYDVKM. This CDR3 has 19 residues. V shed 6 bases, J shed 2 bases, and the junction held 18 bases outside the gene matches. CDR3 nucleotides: TGTGCCAGCAGCCCCCCCACAGGGGGCGCCCCCCGGTACACAGATACGCAGTATTTT. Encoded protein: CASSPPTGGAPRYTDTQYF.

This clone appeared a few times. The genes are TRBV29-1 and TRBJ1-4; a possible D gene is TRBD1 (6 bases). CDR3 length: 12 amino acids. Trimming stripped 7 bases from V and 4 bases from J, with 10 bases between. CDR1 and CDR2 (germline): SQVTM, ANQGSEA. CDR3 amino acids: CSAWTVNEKLFF. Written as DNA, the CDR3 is TGCAGCGCCTGGACAGTTAATGAAAAACTGTTTTTT. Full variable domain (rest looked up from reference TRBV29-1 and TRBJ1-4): SAVISQKPSRDICQRGTSLTIQCQVDSQVTMMFWYRQQPGQSLTLIATANQGSEATYESGFVIDKFPISRPNLTFSTLTVSNMSPEDSSIYLCSAWTVNEKLFFGSGTQLSVL.

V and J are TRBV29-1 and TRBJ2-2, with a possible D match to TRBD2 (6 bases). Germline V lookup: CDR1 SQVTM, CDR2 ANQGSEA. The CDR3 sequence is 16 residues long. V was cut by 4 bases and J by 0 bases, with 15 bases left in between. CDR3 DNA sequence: TGCAGCGTTGTCCCAGCGGGCAGGGCGAACACCGGGGAGCTGTTTTTT. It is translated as CSVVPAGRANTGELFF.

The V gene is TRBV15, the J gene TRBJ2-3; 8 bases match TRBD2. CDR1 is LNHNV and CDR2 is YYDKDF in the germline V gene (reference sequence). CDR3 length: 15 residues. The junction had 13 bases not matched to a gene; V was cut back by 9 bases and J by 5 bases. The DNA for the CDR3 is TGTGCCACTTCGGGACTAGAGGTCCACAGAGATACGCAGTATTTT. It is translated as CATSGLEVHRDTQYF.

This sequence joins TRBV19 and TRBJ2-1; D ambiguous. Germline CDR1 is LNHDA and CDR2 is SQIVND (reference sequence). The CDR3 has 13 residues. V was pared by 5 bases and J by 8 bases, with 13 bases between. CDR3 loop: CASSGSGADEQFF. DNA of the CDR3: TGTGCCAGTAGTGGATCGGGTGCCGATGAGCAGTTCTTC.

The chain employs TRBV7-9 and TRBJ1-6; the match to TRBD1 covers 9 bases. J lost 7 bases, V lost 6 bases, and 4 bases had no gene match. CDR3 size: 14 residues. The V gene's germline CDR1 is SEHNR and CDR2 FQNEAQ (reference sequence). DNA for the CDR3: TGTGCCAGCAGGTCGGGACAGGGAAATTCACCCCTCCACTTT. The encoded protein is CASRSGQGNSPLHF. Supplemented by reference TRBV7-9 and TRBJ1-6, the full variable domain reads DTGVSQNPRHKITKRGQNVTFRCDPISEHNRLYWYRQTLGQGPEFLTYFQNEAQLEKSRLLSDRFSAERPKGSFSTLEIQRTEQGDSAMYLCASRSGQGNSPLHFGNGTRLTVT.

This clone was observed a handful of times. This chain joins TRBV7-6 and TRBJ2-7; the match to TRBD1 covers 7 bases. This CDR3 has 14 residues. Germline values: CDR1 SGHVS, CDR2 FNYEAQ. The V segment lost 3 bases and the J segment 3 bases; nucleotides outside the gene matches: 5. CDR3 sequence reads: CASSFRQGDYEQYF. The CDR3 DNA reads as TGTGCCAGCAGCTTTCGGCAGGGGGACTACGAGCAGTACTTC.

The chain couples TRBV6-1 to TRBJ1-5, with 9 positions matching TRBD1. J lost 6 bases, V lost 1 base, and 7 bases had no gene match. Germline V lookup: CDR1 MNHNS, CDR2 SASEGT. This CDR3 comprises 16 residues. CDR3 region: CASSEVLQGAGQPQHF. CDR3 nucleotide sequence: TGTGCCAGCAGTGAAGTTCTACAGGGGGCCGGTCAGCCCCAGCATTTT.

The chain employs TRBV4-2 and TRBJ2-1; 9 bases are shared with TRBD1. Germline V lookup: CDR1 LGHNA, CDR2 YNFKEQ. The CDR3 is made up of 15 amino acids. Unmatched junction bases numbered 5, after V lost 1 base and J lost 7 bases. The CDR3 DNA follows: TGTGCCAGCAGCCAAGCAGGACAGGGGAGAAATGAGCAGTTCTTC. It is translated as CASSQAGQGRNEQFF.

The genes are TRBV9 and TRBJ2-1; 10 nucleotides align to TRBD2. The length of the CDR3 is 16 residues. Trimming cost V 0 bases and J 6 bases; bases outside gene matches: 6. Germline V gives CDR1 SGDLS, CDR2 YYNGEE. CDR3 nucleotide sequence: TGTGCCAGCAGCGTAGCTGGGAGCGGGGGGGGCAATGAGCAGTTCTTC. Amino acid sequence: CASSVAGSGGGNEQFF.

CDR3 DNA: TGTGCCAGCACCTACGGGCTAGCGGGTACCTACGAGCAGTACTTC. It translates to CASTYGLAGTYEQYF. This rearrangement joins TRBV11-2 to TRBJ2-7; TRBD2 agrees at 8 bases. CDR1 is SGHAT and CDR2 is FQNNGV in the germline V gene. The CDR3 covers 15 residues. Losses at the gene ends were 7 bases for V and 2 bases for J; bases not matched to a gene: 10.

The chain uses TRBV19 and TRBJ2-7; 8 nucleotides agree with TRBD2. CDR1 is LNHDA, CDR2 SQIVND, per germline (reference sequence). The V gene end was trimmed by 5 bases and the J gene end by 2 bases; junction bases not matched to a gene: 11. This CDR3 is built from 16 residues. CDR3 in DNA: TGTGCCAGTAGTCGCGAGCGGGGGAGTCCTACCTACGAGCAGTACTTC. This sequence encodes CASSRERGSPTYEQYF.

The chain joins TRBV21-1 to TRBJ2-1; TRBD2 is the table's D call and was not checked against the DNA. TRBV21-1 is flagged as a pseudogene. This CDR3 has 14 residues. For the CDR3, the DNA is TGTGCCAGCACCAGAAGGACTGACTACAATGAGCAGTTCTTC. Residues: CASTRRTDYNEQFF.

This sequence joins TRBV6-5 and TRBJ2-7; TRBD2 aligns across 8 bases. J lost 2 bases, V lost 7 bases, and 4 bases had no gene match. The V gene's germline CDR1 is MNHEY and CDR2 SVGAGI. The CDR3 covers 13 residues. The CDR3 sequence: CASNTAGAYEQYF. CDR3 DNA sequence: TGTGCCAGCAATACAGCGGGGGCCTACGAGCAGTACTTC.

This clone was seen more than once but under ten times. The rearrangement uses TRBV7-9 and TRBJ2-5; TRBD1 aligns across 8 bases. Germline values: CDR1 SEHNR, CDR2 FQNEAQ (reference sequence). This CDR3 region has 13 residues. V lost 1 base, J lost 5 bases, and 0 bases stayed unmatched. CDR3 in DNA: TGTGCCAGCAGCTTAGGACAGGGGGAGACCCAGTACTTC. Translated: CASSLGQGETQYF. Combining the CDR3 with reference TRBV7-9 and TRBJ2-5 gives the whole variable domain DTGVSQNPRHKITKRGQNVTFRCDPISEHNRLYWYRQTLGQGPEFLTYFQNEAQLEKSRLLSDRFSAERPKGSFSTLEIQRTEQGDSAMYLCASSLGQGETQYFGPGTRLLVL.

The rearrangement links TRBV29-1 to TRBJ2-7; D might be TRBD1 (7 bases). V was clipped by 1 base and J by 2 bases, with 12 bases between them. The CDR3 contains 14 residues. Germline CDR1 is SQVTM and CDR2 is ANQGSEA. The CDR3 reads CSVEGQGGPYEQYF. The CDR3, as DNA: TGCAGCGTTGAAGGACAGGGAGGACCCTACGAGCAGTACTTC.

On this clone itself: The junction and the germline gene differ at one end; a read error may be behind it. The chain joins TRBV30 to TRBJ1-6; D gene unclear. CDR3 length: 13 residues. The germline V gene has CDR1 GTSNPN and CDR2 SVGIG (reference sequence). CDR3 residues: CACEGSYNSPLHF. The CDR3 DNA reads TGTGCCTGTGAGGGCTCCTATAATTCCCCCCTCCACTTT. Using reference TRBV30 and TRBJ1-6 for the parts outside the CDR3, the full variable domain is SQTIHQWPATLVQPVGSPLSLECTVEGTSNPNLYWYRQAAGRGLQLLFYSVGIGQISSEVPQNLSASRPQDRQFILSSKKLLLSDSGFYLCACEGSYNSPLHFGNGTRLTVT.

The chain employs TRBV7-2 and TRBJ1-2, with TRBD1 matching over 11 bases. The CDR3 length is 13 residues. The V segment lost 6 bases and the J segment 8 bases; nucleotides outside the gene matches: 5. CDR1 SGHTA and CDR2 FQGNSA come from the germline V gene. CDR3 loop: CASSLRDRGGYTF. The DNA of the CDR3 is TGTGCCAGCAGTCTTAGGGACAGGGGGGGCTACACCTTC.

The CDR3 DNA sequence: TGTGCCAGCAGTGCTTTACAGGGGGCTAAAACCGGGGAGCTGTTTTTT. This sequence encodes CASSALQGAKTGELFF. The rearrangement links TRBV6-1 to TRBJ2-2; 9 bases line up with TRBD1. CDR3 length: 16 amino acids. With V trimmed by 4 bases and J by 5 bases, 8 bases remained unmatched. Germline CDR1 and CDR2: MNHNS and SASEGT.

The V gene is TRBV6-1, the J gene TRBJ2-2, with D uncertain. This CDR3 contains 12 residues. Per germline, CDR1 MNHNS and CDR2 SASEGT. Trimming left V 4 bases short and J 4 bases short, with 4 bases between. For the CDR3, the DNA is TGTGCCAGCAGTGGTATCACCGGGGAGCTGTTTTTT. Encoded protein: CASSGITGELFF.